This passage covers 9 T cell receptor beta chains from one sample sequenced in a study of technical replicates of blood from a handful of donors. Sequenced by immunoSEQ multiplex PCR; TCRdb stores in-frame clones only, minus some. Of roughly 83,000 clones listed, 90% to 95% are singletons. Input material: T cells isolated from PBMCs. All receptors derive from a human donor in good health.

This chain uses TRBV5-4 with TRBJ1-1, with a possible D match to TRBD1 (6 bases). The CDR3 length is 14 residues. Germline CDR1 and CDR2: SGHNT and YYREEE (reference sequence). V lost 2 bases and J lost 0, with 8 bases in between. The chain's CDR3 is CASSFSGVNTEAFF. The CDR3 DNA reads TGTGCCAGCAGCTTTTCAGGGGTGAACACTGAAGCTTTCTTT.

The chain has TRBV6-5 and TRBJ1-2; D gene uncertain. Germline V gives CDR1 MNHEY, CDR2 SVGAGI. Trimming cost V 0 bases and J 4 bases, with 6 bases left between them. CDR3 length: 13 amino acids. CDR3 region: CASSYSRLYGYTF. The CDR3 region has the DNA TGTGCCAGCAGTTACTCCAGACTCTATGGCTACACCTTC.

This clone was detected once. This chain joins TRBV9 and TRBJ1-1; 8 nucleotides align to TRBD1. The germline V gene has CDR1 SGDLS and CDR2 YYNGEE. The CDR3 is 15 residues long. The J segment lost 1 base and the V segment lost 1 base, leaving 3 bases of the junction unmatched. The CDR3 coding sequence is TGTGCCAGCAGCGTATTTCAGGGGGCGAACACTGAAGCTTTCTTT. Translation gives CASSVFQGANTEAFF.

The CDR3 here is CASSIEGTGVIYEQFF. The CDR3 nucleotides are TGTGCCAGTAGTATAGAGGGGACAGGGGTGATTTATGAGCAGTTCTTC. The chain uses TRBV19 and TRBJ2-1; 10 bases line up with TRBD1. The CDR3 runs to 16 residues. V lost 0 bases to trimming and J lost 8 bases; unmatched junction nucleotides: 7. CDR1 and CDR2 from the germline V gene are LNHDA and SQIVND (reference sequence).

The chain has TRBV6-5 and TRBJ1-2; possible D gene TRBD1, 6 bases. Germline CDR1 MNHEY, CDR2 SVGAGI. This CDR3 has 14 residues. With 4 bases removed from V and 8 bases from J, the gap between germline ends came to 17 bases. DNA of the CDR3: TGTGCCAGCAGTTCCCGGGGGGGGCCGGGGGGCTACACCTTC. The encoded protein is CASSSRGGPGGYTF.

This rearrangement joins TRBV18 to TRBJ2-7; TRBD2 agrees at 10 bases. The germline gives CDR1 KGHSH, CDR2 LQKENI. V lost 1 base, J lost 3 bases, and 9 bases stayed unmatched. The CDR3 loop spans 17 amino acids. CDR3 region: CASSPQKTSGAYYEQYF. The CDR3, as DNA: TGTGCCAGCTCACCACAAAAAACTAGCGGGGCGTACTACGAGCAGTACTTC.

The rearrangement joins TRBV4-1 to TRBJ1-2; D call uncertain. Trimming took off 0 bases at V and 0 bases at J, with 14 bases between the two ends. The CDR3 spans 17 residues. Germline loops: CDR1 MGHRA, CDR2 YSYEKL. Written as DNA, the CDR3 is TGCGCCAGCAGCCAAGATCGGCAGGTGGCAGCTAACTATGGCTACACCTTC. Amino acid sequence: CASSQDRQVAANYGYTF.

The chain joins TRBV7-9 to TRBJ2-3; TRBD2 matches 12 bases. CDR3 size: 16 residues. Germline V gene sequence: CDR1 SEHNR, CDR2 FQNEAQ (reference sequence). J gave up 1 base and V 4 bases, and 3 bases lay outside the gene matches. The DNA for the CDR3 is TGTGCCAGCAGCTCCCGACTAGCGGGAGGCACAGATACGCAGTATTTT. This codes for CASSSRLAGGTDTQYF.

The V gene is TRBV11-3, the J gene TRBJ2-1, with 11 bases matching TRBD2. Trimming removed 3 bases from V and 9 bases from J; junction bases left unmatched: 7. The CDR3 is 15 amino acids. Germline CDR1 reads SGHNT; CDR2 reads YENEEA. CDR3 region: CASSFTSGSEGEQFF. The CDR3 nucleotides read TGTGCCAGCAGCTTTACTAGCGGGAGCGAGGGTGAGCAGTTCTTC.